This TCR beta chain was identified in a study of OX40 agonist ivuxolimab in advanced cancers. The study, taken as a whole, reports: Antigen specificity remained undetermined for the expanded peripheral T cells. Partial responders treated at 0.1-3.0 mg/kg exhibited clonal expansion among the lowest measured.

Some clones are missing from TCRdb's copy, which holds only in-frame ones; the method was immunoSEQ multiplex PCR. The sample has 60,000 to 70,000 clones; roughly 84% are singletons. In regard to this clone: No antigen is known for it.

The germline V gene encodes CDR1 LGHNA and CDR2 YSLEER. The CDR3 has 15 amino acids. The germline V and J ends were trimmed by 3 bases and 0 bases, with 10 bases remaining between them. The receptor was isolated from an adult with an advanced solid tumor such as melanoma, head and neck, liver or kidney cancer. The V gene is TRBV4-3, the J gene TRBJ2-3, with unresolved D. The sequences come from CD4+ or CD8+ T cells sorted from blood, collected in a trial of the OX40 agonist ivuxolimab. In nucleotides, the CDR3 is TGCGCCAGCAGCCATGTCGGAGCTAGCACAGATACGCAGTATTTT. Its protein product is CASSHVGASTDTQYF.